The 22 T cell receptor beta chains listed next were all sequenced from one sample in a study of blood T cell repertoires in COVID-19. Sequenced by immunoSEQ multiplex PCR; TCRdb stores in-frame clones only, minus some. The repertoire holds about 70,000 clones, with approximately 86% as singletons. Sequenced material: peripheral blood. All receptors derive from a human donor in a cohort sampled during active COVID-19.

The CDR3 sequence is CASSSQGGGSTDTQYF. The CDR3 DNA reads TGTGCCAGTAGTTCACAGGGAGGGGGGAGCACAGATACGCAGTATTTT. The J gene is TRBJ2-3, the V gene TRBV19; possible D gene TRBD2, 7 bases. The V gene's germline CDR1 is LNHDA and CDR2 SQIVND (reference sequence). This CDR3 is built from 16 residues. V lost 5 bases to trimming and J lost 0 bases, with 15 bases between them.

The chain recombines TRBV10-3 with TRBJ1-4, with no clear D. The CDR3 has 15 amino acids. Germline V CDR1 and CDR2: ENHRY, SYGVKD. V was clipped by 4 bases and J by 4 bases, with 13 bases between them. For the CDR3, the DNA is TGTGCCATCAGTGCTGTACACCGAGGTAATGAAAAACTGTTTTTT. It codes for CAISAVHRGNEKLFF.

This clone occurred a few times. The chain has TRBV30 and TRBJ2-7; 7 bases are a match to TRBD2. V trimming: 2 bases; J trimming: 2 bases; junction bases outside the gene matches: 15. CDR3 length equals 17 residues. Germline CDR1 is GTSNPN and CDR2 is SVGIG (reference sequence). The CDR3 nucleotides read TGTGCCTGGAGTTCCCCCCCCCGGCTAGCGGTTACCTACGAGCAGTACTTC. Encoded protein: CAWSSPPRLAVTYEQYF.

The J gene is TRBJ1-6, the V gene TRBV4-1, with D possibly being TRBD1 (5 bases). Germline assignment: CDR1 MGHRA and CDR2 YSYEKL. V gave up 0 bases and J gave up 10 bases, with 16 bases separating them. The CDR3 contains 16 residues. CDR3 nucleotide sequence: TGCGCCAGCAGCCAAGATGGCAGGGTAGGCGGATCACCCCTCCACTTT. This codes for CASSQDGRVGGSPLHF.

V is TRBV30 and J is TRBJ1-2, with 8 nucleotides matching TRBD1. V lost 0 bases, J lost 4 bases, and 4 bases stayed unmatched. The CDR3 runs to 14 residues. The germline gives CDR1 GTSNPN, CDR2 SVGIG (reference sequence). The CDR3, as DNA: TGTGCCTGGAGTGTCCCTGACAGGGGCTATGGCTACACCTTC. Translated: CAWSVPDRGYGYTF.

The V and J genes are TRBV18 and TRBJ1-1; 9 bases fit TRBD1. Trimming removed 6 bases from V and 7 bases from J; junction bases left unmatched: 12. Germline CDR1 KGHSH, CDR2 LQKENI. This CDR3 region has 15 residues. The CDR3 region is CASSQTAPGQGEAFF. The CDR3 bases are TGTGCCAGCTCGCAGACCGCACCGGGACAGGGTGAAGCTTTCTTT. The whole variable domain, filled in from reference TRBV18 and TRBJ1-1, reads NAGVMQNPRHLVRRRGQEARLRCSPMKGHSHVYWYRQLPEEGLKFMVYLQKENIIDESGMPKERFSAEFPKEGPSILRIQQVVRGDSAAYFCASSQTAPGQGEAFFGQGTRLTVV.

J is TRBJ2-5 and V is TRBV7-9, with 12 positions matching TRBD2. Trimming at V came to 0 bases and at J to 2 bases, leaving 4 bases not matched to a gene. The CDR3 contains 17 residues. Germline-derived CDR1 and CDR2 are SEHNR and FQNEAQ (reference sequence). The CDR3 loop reads CASSLAWGTSGQETQYF. The CDR3 DNA reads as TGTGCCAGCAGCTTAGCCTGGGGGACTAGCGGGCAAGAGACCCAGTACTTC.

The chain carries TRBV24-1 and TRBJ2-7; 10 bases match TRBD1. Germline V gene lookup returns CDR1 KGHDR and CDR2 SFDVKD. Trimming cost V 9 bases and J 1 base; bases outside gene matches: 8. The length of the CDR3 is 15 residues. The CDR3 sequence is CATGVGQGGSYEQYF. The CDR3 DNA is TGTGCCACCGGGGTTGGACAGGGGGGGTCCTACGAGCAGTACTTC.

This chain joins TRBV18 and TRBJ2-3, with D possibly being TRBD2 (5 bases). V lost 3 bases, J lost 5 bases, and 6 bases lay in between. This CDR3 is built from 12 residues. CDR1 and CDR2 from the germline V gene are KGHSH and LQKENI. The CDR3 coding sequence is TGTGCCAGCTCACCTGGAGGAGATACGCAGTATTTT. It encodes CASSPGGDTQYF.

The gene calls are TRBV12-3 or TRBV12-4 and TRBJ2-7; 7 bases map to TRBD1. The V segment lost 7 bases and the J segment 3 bases; nucleotides outside the gene matches: 6. This CDR3 has 13 amino acids. CDR3 DNA: TGTGCCAGCAACCCGGGACAGAACTACGAGCAGTACTTC. This encodes CASNPGQNYEQYF.

This clone was found once. The chain uses TRBV19 and TRBJ1-3; D call uncertain. Germline CDR1 LNHDA, CDR2 SQIVND (reference sequence). There are 15 residues in the CDR3. V lost 1 base, J lost 0 bases, and 7 bases lay in between. DNA of the CDR3: TGTGCCAGTAGTATAGTTCACAGCTCTGGAAACACCATATATTTT. Its translation is CASSIVHSSGNTIYF.

This chain uses TRBV30 with TRBJ1-4; D gene unclear. This CDR3 is 12 amino acids long. V was clipped by 4 bases and J by 2 bases, with 5 bases between them. Germline V CDR1 and CDR2: GTSNPN, SVGIG (reference sequence). The CDR3 sequence: CAWISTNEKLFF. The CDR3 coding sequence is TGTGCCTGGATCAGTACTAATGAAAAACTGTTTTTT.

The chain combines TRBV19 with TRBJ1-1, with no clear D. This CDR3 spans 12 amino acids. Germline V gives CDR1 LNHDA, CDR2 SQIVND (reference sequence). The V end was cut by 2 bases, the J end by 13 bases, with 14 bases between. This chain's CDR3 is CASSIFPAPIFF. In nucleotides, the CDR3 is TGTGCCAGTAGTATATTCCCAGCGCCTATTTTCTTT.

The CDR3 reads CASSNGSGQPQHF. The DNA for the CDR3 is TGTGCCAGCAGCAACGGTTCGGGTCAGCCCCAGCATTTT. The rearrangement joins TRBV21-1 to TRBJ1-5. TRBV21-1 is listed as a pseudogene. The CDR3 spans 13 residues.

The rearrangement joins TRBV9 to TRBJ2-2; D might be TRBD2 (5 bases). The CDR3 is 14 amino acids. Per germline, CDR1 SGDLS and CDR2 YYNGEE. V was pared by 0 bases and J by 4 bases, with 7 bases between. CDR3 amino acids: CASSVGGGTGELFF. The CDR3 DNA is TGTGCCAGCAGCGTAGGTGGAGGCACCGGGGAGCTGTTTTTT.

This clone occurred a few times. V usage is TRBV7-9 and J usage is TRBJ2-7; TRBD1 aligns across 9 bases. The J segment lost 2 bases and the V segment lost 5 bases, leaving 4 bases of the junction unmatched. CDR1 and CDR2 (germline): SEHNR, FQNEAQ (reference sequence). The CDR3 is made up of 14 amino acids. CDR3 amino acids: CASSRGQGTYEQYF. CDR3 coding DNA: TGTGCCAGCAGCCGGGGACAGGGAACCTACGAGCAGTACTTC.

In its sample, this clone was seen a few times. The rearrangement uses TRBV5-4 and TRBJ1-6, with TRBD1 identical over 7 bases. This CDR3 contains 16 residues. The germline gives CDR1 SGHNT, CDR2 YYREEE (reference sequence). Germline trimming cut 4 bases from V and 7 bases from J; bases unmatched to any gene: 11. In DNA, the CDR3 is TGTGCCAGCAGCCCATGGACAGGAGATACCAATTCACCCCTCCACTTT. Protein product: CASSPWTGDTNSPLHF.

J is TRBJ1-2 and V is TRBV5-1; D is possibly TRBD1 (5 bases). The germline V gene has CDR1 SGHRS and CDR2 YFSETQ. This CDR3 has 14 residues. Trimming took off 0 bases at V and 2 bases at J, with 8 bases between the two ends. Written as DNA, the CDR3 is TGCGCCAGCAGCTTGGGACAGTTAAACTATGGCTACACCTTC. Encoded protein: CASSLGQLNYGYTF.

This rearrangement joins TRBV4-3 to TRBJ1-5, with TRBD1 identical over 7 bases. V was clipped by 0 bases and J by 1 base; unmatched bases: 3. The CDR3 has 16 residues. The germline gives CDR1 LGHNA, CDR2 YSLEER. The CDR3 is CASSQDDRESNQPQHF. The DNA of the CDR3 is TGCGCCAGCAGCCAAGACGACAGGGAAAGCAATCAGCCCCAGCATTTT.

This rearrangement joins TRBV13 to TRBJ2-7; TRBD1 aligns across 8 bases. V lost 4 bases, J lost 6 bases, and 2 bases stayed unmatched. The CDR3 loop spans 12 amino acids. The germline V gene has CDR1 PRHDT and CDR2 FYEKMQ (reference sequence). CDR3 residues: CASSSQGGEQYF. CDR3 in DNA: TGTGCCAGCAGCTCACAGGGGGGCGAGCAGTACTTC.

The CDR3 region has the DNA TGTGCCAGCAGCCCTTGGACAGCAAGCAATCAGCCCCAGCATTTT. Translating gives CASSPWTASNQPQHF. The chain uses TRBV7-2 and TRBJ1-5; D may be TRBD1 (6 bases). CDR3 length: 15 amino acids. Trimming took 5 bases from V and 1 from J, leaving 12 bases between them. From germline, CDR1 is SGHTA and CDR2 FQGNSA.

This clone has a handful of counts. The genes are TRBV19 and TRBJ2-3, with 10 bases matching TRBD2. Germline V lookup: CDR1 LNHDA, CDR2 SQIVND (reference sequence). V dropped 7 bases and J dropped 3; count of bases not matched to a gene: 4. The CDR3 extends over 14 amino acids. The CDR3 sequence is CASTLTSGTDTQYF. The CDR3 bases are TGTGCCAGTACCTTGACTAGCGGGACAGATACGCAGTATTTT.